The sequence of this T cell receptor beta chain was determined in a study of STAT5B mutations in CD4+ large granular lymphocyte leukemia. For the study at large: Among healthy controls, a particular HLA allele went with more CDR3 'QG' motifs.

With 7 bases removed from V and 2 bases from J, the gap between germline ends came to 11 bases. Germline V CDR1 and CDR2: SQVTM, ANQGSEA. The CDR3 has 13 residues. TCRdb's table, derived via immunoSEQ multiplex PCR, lists solely in-frame clones and lacks some. The data hold 22,000 or so clones, with roughly 87% observed a single time. The sequencing sample was made of CD4+ T cells from blood buffy coats. This chain uses TRBV29-1 with TRBJ1-4, with a tentative D call TRBD1 (6 bases). This sequence originates from a human donor in good health. CDR3 sequence (DNA): TGCAGCGGACGACAGGATACTAATGAAAAACTGTTTTTT. It codes for CSGRQDTNEKLFF.